The clone carrying this TCR beta chain has only one observation. The CDR3 consists of 13 residues. The germline CDR1 and CDR2 sequences are MDHEN and SYDVKM. J was trimmed by 7 bases and V by 6 bases; bases with no gene match: 5. Assay: immunoSEQ multiplex PCR; the TCRdb copy retains only in-frame clones and omits some. The data hold about 300,000 clones, with roughly 85% observed a single time. These data originate in a study of blood T cell repertoires in COVID-19. Study-wide context: Specimens from acute and convalescent COVID-19 originated in the United States, Italy and Spain. Nucleic acid was either cDNA or gDNA, and it came from T cells, B-cell-depleted T cells, or PBMCs.

Sequenced material: PBMCs or T cells enriched from blood (not recorded which). This receptor was taken from a woman younger than 45 who had been exposed to COVID-19. The chain employs TRBV28 and TRBJ1-4; 7 bases line up with TRBD1. Here the CDR3 reads CASRTQGREKLFF. The DNA for the CDR3 is TGTGCCAGCAGGACACAGGGGCGTGAAAAACTGTTTTTT.